The 28 T cell receptor beta chains below come from one sample, sequenced in a study of blood T cell repertoires in COVID-19. Measured with immunoSEQ multiplex PCR; TCRdb has only the in-frame clones, and not every one. Of approximately 200,000 clones in the sample, around 79% are singletons; the top ten hold roughly 17%. Material: peripheral blood. Receptors originate from a man between 60 and 70 years old with active or convalescent COVID-19.

This sequence joins TRBV4-3 and TRBJ2-7, with TRBD1 identical over 7 bases. The germline gives CDR1 LGHNA, CDR2 YSLEER. The CDR3 loop spans 15 amino acids. Losses at the gene ends were 0 bases for V and 2 bases for J; bases not matched to a gene: 4. CDR3 loop: CASSQDEGQPYEQYF. The CDR3 DNA reads as TGCGCCAGCAGCCAAGATGAGGGACAGCCCTACGAGCAGTACTTC.

The chain is built from TRBV18 and TRBJ1-1; 7 positions match TRBD1. Germline CDR1 is KGHSH and CDR2 is LQKENI. The V segment lost 6 bases and the J segment 1 base; nucleotides outside the gene matches: 8. The CDR3 has 15 residues. DNA for the CDR3: TGTGCCAGCTCGCCTCCGGGACAGAGGAACACTGAAGCTTTCTTT. It translates to CASSPPGQRNTEAFF.

This clone has a single count. The chain links TRBV19 to TRBJ1-2; TRBD1 matches 9 bases. CDR1 is LNHDA and CDR2 is SQIVND in the germline V gene (reference sequence). V was pared by 5 bases and J by 2 bases, with 9 bases of the junction left unmatched. The CDR3 runs to 16 residues. CDR3 in amino acids: CASSDPRTGENYGYTF. The CDR3, as DNA: TGTGCCAGTAGTGACCCTAGGACAGGGGAAAACTATGGCTACACCTTC.

V gene TRBV23-1 combines with J gene TRBJ2-7; TRBD1 is a possible D gene (6 bases). TRBV23-1 is flagged as an ORF with uncertain function. The CDR3 runs to 17 residues. The ends were cut back, 3 bases at V and 3 bases at J, with 21 bases in the middle. The CDR3 coding sequence is TGCGCCAGCAGTCACCACCGAGGAGAGAGGACAGACTACGAGCAGTACTTC. Translated, it gives CASSHHRGERTDYEQYF.

The CDR3 DNA reads as TGTGCCAGCAGCCAAGAATCGAGCTGGAGGAAGGAGCAGTACTTC. It translates to CASSQESSWRKEQYF. The V call is TRBV3-1 (or the pseudogene TRBV3-2), the J call TRBJ2-7; tentative D call: TRBD2 (5 bases). The V gene's germline CDR1 is LGHDT and CDR2 YNNKEL (reference sequence). This CDR3 comprises 15 residues. The V end lost 0 bases, the J end lost 7 bases, and 16 bases lay between the germline ends.

This chain connects TRBV12-5 to TRBJ1-1; D unresolved. Germline CDR1 and CDR2: LGHNT and FRNRAP. Trimming pared 0 bases from V and 0 bases from J, leaving 8 bases between. The CDR3 has 15 residues. The DNA for the CDR3 is TGTGCTAGTGGTTTGGTAGACGGGATGAACACTGAAGCTTTCTTT. Protein sequence: CASGLVDGMNTEAFF.

The table lists this clone with a few counts. V usage is TRBV28 and J usage is TRBJ1-5, with 7 bases fitting TRBD1. Trimming at V came to 5 bases and at J to 4 bases, leaving 11 bases not matched to a gene. The length of the CDR3 is 16 residues. Germline V gene lookup returns CDR1 MDHEN and CDR2 SYDVKM. CDR3 in DNA: TGTGCCAGCAGTCGAGAGGAGGGGGCAGGAAATCAGCCCCAGCATTTT. Translated, it gives CASSREEGAGNQPQHF.

The genes are TRBV3-1 (or the pseudogene TRBV3-2) and TRBJ2-7, with D uncertain. V shed 4 bases and J shed 9 bases, with 16 bases lying between them. CDR3 length: 13 residues. The germline V gene encodes CDR1 LGHDT and CDR2 YNNKEL (reference sequence). The CDR3 protein is CASSRSNAGGQYF. CDR3 nucleotide sequence: TGTGCCAGCAGCCGTAGCAACGCCGGTGGGCAGTACTTC.

The J gene is TRBJ1-1, the V gene TRBV7-2, with 7 bases identical to TRBD1. The V segment lost 5 bases and the J segment 6 bases; nucleotides outside the gene matches: 9. This CDR3 is built from 14 residues. CDR1 and CDR2 from the germline V gene are SGHTA and FQGNSA. The CDR3 spells CASSPGQRGAEAFF. CDR3 DNA sequence: TGTGCCAGCAGCCCGGGACAGCGAGGAGCTGAAGCTTTCTTT.

V and J are TRBV9 and TRBJ2-3; 12 positions match TRBD2. Per the germline V gene, CDR1 is SGDLS and CDR2 is YYNGEE. V trimming: 4 bases; J trimming: 6 bases; junction bases outside the gene matches: 9. This CDR3 spans 16 amino acids. For the CDR3, the DNA is TGTGCCAGCAGCCCGCGACTAGCGGGAGTAGGGGATACGCAGTATTTT. It yields the protein CASSPRLAGVGDTQYF.

CDR3 DNA: TGCGCCAGCAGCCGCACTATCGCACAGGGGAATGGCTACACCTTC. Residues: CASSRTIAQGNGYTF. The rearrangement uses TRBV4-1 and TRBJ1-2, with 7 bases aligning to TRBD1. V trimming: 4 bases; J trimming: 6 bases; junction bases outside the gene matches: 11. This CDR3 has 15 residues. Germline lookup yields CDR1 MGHRA and CDR2 YSYEKL.

The chain links TRBV18 to TRBJ2-1; TRBD2 matches 15 bases. CDR1 and CDR2 from the germline V gene are KGHSH and LQKENI. V lost 3 bases to trimming and J lost 10 bases; unmatched junction nucleotides: 4. The CDR3 length is 15 residues. Here the CDR3 reads CASSPGLAGGGEQFF. Here the CDR3 DNA reads TGTGCCAGCTCACCGGGACTAGCGGGAGGCGGCGAGCAGTTCTTC.

The chain has TRBV9 and TRBJ1-1; D is unresolved. Germline loops: CDR1 SGDLS, CDR2 YYNGEE. The germline V and J ends were trimmed by 3 bases and 4 bases, with 10 bases remaining between them. This CDR3 has 13 amino acids. The CDR3 here is CASSAPGSTEAFF. DNA for the CDR3: TGTGCCAGCAGCGCCCCGGGGAGCACTGAAGCTTTCTTT.

This rearrangement joins TRBV4-2 to TRBJ1-5; 8 bases fit TRBD1. V shed 2 bases, J shed 2 bases, and the junction held 11 bases outside the gene matches. CDR1 LGHNA and CDR2 YNFKEQ come from the germline V gene. This CDR3 has 18 residues. Here the CDR3 reads CASSQLPAGGLRNQPQHF. The CDR3 DNA reads TGTGCCAGCAGCCAACTTCCTGCAGGGGGCCTACGCAATCAGCCCCAGCATTTT.

The chain has TRBV28 and TRBJ2-1; TRBD2 matches at 8 bases. The CDR3 has 14 residues. Germline lookup yields CDR1 MDHEN and CDR2 SYDVKM. Unmatched junction bases numbered 13, after V lost 10 bases and J lost 8 bases. The CDR3 bases are TGTGCCACGGGGCAGCGGGAGTTTCCGTATGAGCAGTTCTTC. Protein product: CATGQREFPYEQFF.

This chain joins TRBV10-3 and TRBJ2-1; 10 bases agree with TRBD2. This CDR3 contains 14 residues. The J segment lost 7 bases and the V segment lost 11 bases, leaving 11 bases of the junction unmatched. Per germline, CDR1 ENHRY and CDR2 SYGVKD. DNA for the CDR3: TGTGCCGCCACCCCAGCGGGAGGGGGGAATGAGCAGTTCTTC. Its protein product is CAATPAGGGNEQFF.

The J gene is TRBJ2-4, the V gene TRBV7-2, with D perhaps matching TRBD2 (6 bases). The CDR3 extends over 15 amino acids. Germline-derived CDR1 and CDR2 are SGHTA and FQGNSA. Trimming cost V 5 bases and J 2 bases, with 13 bases left between them. The CDR3 sequence is CASSPRGGTKNIQYF. In DNA, the CDR3 is TGTGCCAGCAGCCCCCGTGGAGGGACCAAAAACATTCAGTACTTC.

The chain links TRBV11-2 to TRBJ2-6; a possible D gene is TRBD1 (6 bases). The germline gives CDR1 SGHAT, CDR2 FQNNGV. The CDR3 is 19 amino acids. V lost 1 base and J 0 bases, leaving 16 bases between the germline ends. The CDR3 protein is CASSLAQEGTFSGANVLTF. CDR3 coding DNA: TGTGCCAGCAGCTTAGCCCAGGAAGGGACATTCTCTGGGGCCAACGTCCTGACTTTC. The full variable domain, rest sourced from reference TRBV11-2 and TRBJ2-6, is EAGVAQSPRYKIIEKRQSVAFWCNPISGHATLYWYQQILGQGPKLLIQFQNNGVVDDSQLPKDRFSAERLKGVDSTLKIQPAKLEDSAVYLCASSLAQEGTFSGANVLTFGAGSRLTVL.

The genes are TRBV7-9 and TRBJ2-7, with D possibly TRBD2 on 6 matching bases. Germline assignment: CDR1 SEHNR and CDR2 FQNEAQ (reference sequence). Trimming removed 5 bases from V and 5 bases from J, with 16 bases in between. This CDR3 region has 14 residues. The CDR3 bases are TGTGCCAGCAGCCATCCAGGAGGGTCCCACGAGCAGTACTTC. Translating it yields CASSHPGGSHEQYF. The variable domain in full, with the rest retrieved from reference TRBV7-9 and TRBJ2-7, is DTGVSQNPRHKITKRGQNVTFRCDPISEHNRLYWYRQTLGQGPEFLTYFQNEAQLEKSRLLSDRFSAERPKGSFSTLEIQRTEQGDSAMYLCASSHPGGSHEQYFGPGTRLTVT.

Written as DNA, the CDR3 is TGTGCCAGCAGCCTACAGCGGAGGGCGGGGAATGAGCAGTTCTTC. The encoded protein is CASSLQRRAGNEQFF. The J gene is TRBJ2-1, the V gene TRBV28; D perhaps matches TRBD2 (6 bases). With 6 bases removed from V and 7 bases from J, the gap between germline ends came to 19 bases. The CDR3 is 15 residues long. Germline V gives CDR1 MDHEN, CDR2 SYDVKM.

Details on this clone: The same CDR3 is also encoded by other DNA sequences in this sample. The rearrangement joins TRBV19 to TRBJ1-5, with D unresolved. The germline V gene has CDR1 LNHDA and CDR2 SQIVND (reference sequence). With 10 bases removed from V and 5 bases from J, the gap between germline ends came to 18 bases. CDR3 length: 14 residues. The CDR3 is CATGGFQEDQPQHF. Here the CDR3 DNA reads TGTGCCACCGGCGGTTTCCAAGAAGATCAGCCCCAGCATTTT.

The J gene is TRBJ2-3, the V gene TRBV6-5; possible D gene TRBD2, 5 bases. The CDR3 consists of 14 residues. Between the trimmed V and J ends, which lost 0 bases and 4 bases, there was a span of 8 bases. Germline CDR1 reads MNHEY; CDR2 reads SVGAGI. This CDR3 is CASSYSEGADTQYF. In DNA form, the CDR3 reads TGTGCCAGCAGTTACTCAGAGGGCGCAGATACGCAGTATTTT.

The chain employs TRBV29-1 and TRBJ2-3, with D maybe TRBD2 (5 bases). Germline CDR1 and CDR2: SQVTM and ANQGSEA. The CDR3 is 14 amino acids. The V gene lost 3 bases and the J gene lost 0 bases, with 10 bases spanning the gap. The CDR3 DNA follows: TGCAGCGTTGACGCCGGCGGGAGCACAGATACGCAGTATTTT. Residues: CSVDAGGSTDTQYF.

The rearrangement links TRBV25-1 to TRBJ1-1, with D unclear. CDR1 MGHDK and CDR2 SYGVNS come from the germline V gene. V lost 5 bases and J 10 bases, leaving 20 bases between the germline ends. This CDR3 is built from 14 residues. The CDR3 DNA reads TGTGCCAGCAGTTCTCCAGACCGTGTTAGCCTAGCTTTCTTT. Its protein is CASSSPDRVSLAFF.

This clone has only a few counts. This rearrangement joins TRBV10-3 to TRBJ2-1, with 14 bases fitting TRBD2. The V and J ends lost 3 bases and 10 bases, in that order; junction bases with no gene match: 5. The CDR3 spans 15 residues. Per the germline V gene, CDR1 is ENHRY and CDR2 is SYGVKD. The CDR3 DNA reads TGTGCCATCAGTGAATCGGGACTAGCGGGAGTGGAGCAGTTCTTC. This encodes CAISESGLAGVEQFF.

This clone was picked up a small number of times. This rearrangement joins TRBV4-3 to TRBJ1-5, with a possible D match to TRBD1 (5 bases). The germline V gene has CDR1 LGHNA and CDR2 YSLEER. Trimming took off 0 bases at V and 5 bases at J, with 11 bases between the two ends. This CDR3 region has 15 residues. CDR3 nucleotides: TGCGCCAGCAGCCAAGATTCCGGCAGGGATCAGCCCCAGCATTTT. This gives the protein CASSQDSGRDQPQHF.

The rearrangement uses TRBV5-6 and TRBJ2-1; the match to TRBD1 covers 9 bases. The germline V gene has CDR1 SGHDT and CDR2 YYEEEE. The junction had 9 bases not matched to a gene; V was cut back by 4 bases and J by 4 bases. The CDR3 has 16 residues. This chain's CDR3 is CASSLDRGTTYNEQFF. The DNA for the CDR3 is TGTGCCAGCAGCCTTGACAGGGGGACGACATACAATGAGCAGTTCTTC.

The chain couples TRBV7-2 to TRBJ2-7; 7 nucleotides line up with TRBD1. The CDR3 extends over 15 amino acids. V dropped 1 base and J dropped 0; count of bases not matched to a gene: 3. Germline CDR1 reads SGHTA; CDR2 reads FQGNSA. The CDR3 DNA sequence: TGTGCCAGCAGCTTAGTAGCAGGGGGCTCCTACGAGCAGTACTTC. This encodes CASSLVAGGSYEQYF.